One T cell receptor beta chain is described in this entry. Its cognate antigen has yet to be identified. Base qualities are not provided; no much larger clone lies one nucleotide away. This entry belongs to a study of cytomegalovirus exposure and HLA in healthy donors (dated by TCRdb to the late 2010s). Concerning the study at large: In an earlier analysis of some 550 of the donors, 276 Gb of sequence data and approximately 100 million unique TCR beta sequences from about 179 million T cells were reported. An early release covering about 600 HLA-typed donors comprised about 310 gigabases of sequencing data and around 85 million unique TCR sequences. The genetic ancestry cluster associated with self-reported Caucasian donors included around four fifths of the roughly 360 genotyped donors. The study aimed to test whether signatures of past pathogen exposure could be identified by cataloging public T cell receptors. The study used immunosequencing to profile the T cell repertoires of under 700 subjects and linked those repertoires to cytomegalovirus serostatus. In addition to the first cohort of approximately 670 subjects, a separate validation cohort of 100 to 150 different subjects was used. To predict cytomegalovirus infection status, the study combined high-throughput TCR immunosequencing, statistical association of individual TCRs with disease status, and machine learning. To study patterns of TCR occurrence, a later analysis re-analyzed previously published TCR beta repertoires from 500 to 850 donors and added high-resolution HLA genotyping. Rather than using new phenotypic data, the later analysis identified candidate immune exposures from TCR beta sequences and from how often those sequences occurred across donors. An earlier analysis of fewer than 750 of the donors used high-throughput TCR beta sequencing to judge whether each TCR beta V gene segment behaved as functional or pseudogenic. Donor age, sex, ethnicity and CMV serostatus were collected together with the repertoire data. A later genetic analysis used genome-wide SNP genotypes for about 65% of the roughly 670 donors, treating that subset as a discovery cohort. All discovery cohort repertoires had been generated on a single sequencing platform. Both class I and class II loci were covered by HLA typing, at four-digit resolution. Typing coverage differed by locus: A, B, C, DRB1 and DQB1 were typed in roughly 620-630 donors, DQA1 in about 560, DPA1 in around 600, and DPB1 in just under 490. Roughly 5 DR-DQ haplotypes were handled as single units for association and clustering, since linkage in the cohort was strong. Among about 400 genotyped donors of the cohort, an average of around 220,000 unique TCR beta nucleotide sequences was sequenced per donor, of which 15% to 20% were non-productive. Overall study outcomes, separate from this receptor: The only immune exposure information available for the cohort was CMV serostatus. Specific HLA alleles were associated with 16,951 TCR beta sequences at a false discovery rate of 0.05 in a later analysis. The presence/absence analyses assumed that sequencing depth was roughly uniform across donors, and that assumption may not be true. In a later analysis, most CMV-associated TCR beta chains were found to appear HLA-restricted, with HLA associations seemingly driven largely by CMV exposure. Linkage disequilibrium might explain the correlated functional status among segregating V segments, but an unknown experimental factor could not be ruled out. The authors suggested that the approach could potentially be generalized to other disease states and immunological phenotypes. According to a later analysis, parvovirus B19, influenza, CMV and Epstein-Barr virus appeared linked to several top co-occurrence clusters. In a later analysis, HLA-associated TCR beta chains showed more clonal expansion and lower generation probabilities than non-associated chains that were equally common. Because the 87-base-pair reads could not distinguish some IMGT-functional V segments, including TRBV6-2 and TRBV6-3, those segments were excluded. According to a later genetic analysis, donors in an Asian-associated ancestry cluster had fewer N-insertions in productive TCRs than the approximately 630-donor mean. A total of 150 to 200 TCR beta chains were listed by the study as associated with cytomegalovirus. Most TCR sequences were seen in very few donors, while some public TCRs were found in many individuals. An association between a missense DCLRE1C variant and V-gene and J-gene trimming of TCR beta chains was found in a later genetic analysis and replicated in an independent cohort. Because counts were too low, about 18 rarely observed V segments, including chromosome 9 orphons, were left out of the earlier analysis of about 500 of the donors. A further reported finding was that TCR beta sequences accurately predicted the HLA-A and HLA-B alleles for most subjects in the first cohort. In vitro tests confirmed that a few of the cytomegalovirus-associated TCR beta chains recognize cytomegalovirus antigens. Broadly in line with IMGT annotations, most TCR beta V segments showed up in productive rearrangements about 90% or about 30% of the time in an earlier analysis of roughly 590 of the donors. Because HLA typing was unavailable for some donors at each locus, only the typed subset was used in association tests. In this cohort, only TCR beta chains were sequenced, and detectable features were limited by the absence of alpha or paired-chain data. A later analysis found that TCR association rates varied across HLA loci, with DRB1 alleles showing the most associated TCRs and HLA-C alleles the fewest. A group of highly shared sequence variants was considered likely to be a technical artifact of the sequencing pipeline. Cytomegalovirus status was reported to be diagnosed by the classifier with high specificity and sensitivity in both the original and validation cohorts. Assigning TCR associations to individual alleles was difficult when HLA alleles, especially DR and DQ, strongly co-occurred.

The cohort was made up of approximately 700 healthy bone marrow donors. At the time of sampling, all cohort members were nominally healthy, though unrecorded immune exposures were likely present. The donor was CMV seronegative and was included in the group of around 320 seronegative cohort members. Each donor provided a peripheral blood sample, and peripheral blood mononuclear cells were used for TCR beta sequencing. The Qiagen DNeasy Blood Extraction Kit was used to extract genomic DNA from the blood cell samples. The library was produced with the immunoSEQ multiplex PCR assay. The multiplex PCR relied on a mix of 60 forward primers for TCR Vbeta segments and 13 reverse primers for TCR Jbeta segments. The CDR3 region of rearranged TCR beta genes was amplified from genomic DNA by a multiplex PCR assay. On the Illumina HiSeq System, the amplified TCR beta libraries were sequenced as 87-base-pair reads. The authors processed their data as follows. Across the roughly 670 repertoires, a later analysis counted 75 million to 90 million unique TCR beta chains, approximately 10 million of which were shared by at least two donors. Raw reads were error-corrected and collapsed into unique sequences with a nearest-neighbor algorithm that merged closely related sequences to remove PCR and sequencing errors. To assign V, D and J gene segments, CDR3 sequences were aligned to IMGT reference sequences. For a sequence to be retained, a match of at least six nucleotides to both a V gene segment and a J gene segment was required. Rearrangements were classified as productive when the CDR3 lacked stop codons and remained in frame with V and J, and all other rearrangements were classified as non-productive. Following IMGT convention, CDR3 was defined as the stretch from the second conserved V-encoded cysteine up to the conserved J-encoded phenylalanine. In an earlier analysis of around 570 of the donors, sequences lacking an unambiguous match to a single V gene segment were excluded. In an earlier analysis of approximately 500 of the donors, a V segment was called functional when productive rearrangements were above 56.7%, and segregating when the standard deviation between donors exceeded 5%. A statistical classification framework was developed to diagnose cytomegalovirus status using the catalog of TCR beta chain sequences. In a later analysis, TCR nucleotide sequences were compared against IMGT/GENE-DB human TR gene sequences so that V and J genes could be assigned. Using the TCRdist pipeline, a later analysis assigned CDR3 sequences along with most-parsimonious VDJ recombination scenarios. A later analysis defined each TCR beta chain by its CDR3 amino acid sequence plus V-gene family, and excluded reads lacking a unique V-gene family. In a later analysis, fewer than 650 highly shared, low-generation-probability nucleotide sequences were removed to address suspected cross-contamination and a sequencing artifact. For each public chain, a later analysis derived a clonal expansion index from normalized ranks of inferred template counts within each repertoire. A later analysis computed generation probabilities with a VDJ recombination model fitted to out-of-frame rearrangements, and checked the results against IGoR. A later analysis scored TCR-TCR, TCR-HLA and TCR-CMV co-occurrence with hypergeometric tests, applying a repertoire-size bias correction to TCR pairs. In a later analysis, false discovery rates were estimated by permuting HLA or CMV assignments 20 times. A later analysis grouped co-occurring TCRs with DBSCAN, adding TCRdist sequence similarity when clustering within HLA-allele-positive subsets. Repertoires with fewer than 30,000 or more than 120,000 public chains, plus five repertoires with anomalous nucleotide sharing, were excluded from co-occurrence clustering. Sourced from immuneACCESS, this table was stored by TCRdb with only in-frame sequences that have V and J called. A share of the clones is absent; for the studies checked, an unresolved V gene accounts for under half, and the remainder has no known explanation. V and J calls plus clone size are reproduced from that table; the DNA served to infer D and trimming. In this sample the table shows around 130,000 clones, approximately 81% of which occur a single time. 2.2% of the sample is in the top ten clones.

Looking up the germline V gene (reference sequence) yields CDR1 SGHNT and CDR2 YYREEE. Reading from cysteine to phenylalanine, the CDR3 counts 15 amino acids. Solely the CDR3 DNA is kept, with 45 bases framed from the first base. V has 4 bases trimmed and J has 3 bases trimmed; junction bases matching no gene number 6. The receptor's source is a woman aged 35 to 49 in good health and CMV-seronegative. Recombination linked TRBV5-4 to TRBJ2-5, with 10 middle bases fitting TRBD2. Sequencing used PBMCs. The DNA is as follows: TGTGCCAGCAGCCAACGTGGACTAGCGGAAGAGACCCAGTACTTC. It specifies CASSQRGLAEETQYF.